The 31 T cell receptor beta chains given below trace back to one sample, sequenced in a study of memory CD4+ T cells and cytomegalovirus serostatus. Assay: immunoSEQ multiplex PCR; the TCRdb copy retains only in-frame clones and omits some. Of around 50,000 clones in the sample, roughly 78% are singletons; the top ten hold about 0.64%. The sort gate was single viable CD3+CD4+CD8-CD45RO+ cells for memory CD4+ T cells. Sequencing was done on a sample of memory CD4+ T cells from blood. These receptors originate from an adult in good health and CMV-seronegative.

DNA for the CDR3: TGTGCCAGCAGCCCTTCAGAAGGGAGCTCCTACGAGCAGTACTTC. This translates into CASSPSEGSSYEQYF. J is TRBJ2-7 and V is TRBV7-9; maybe TRBD2 (5 bases). Looked up from germline, CDR1 is SEHNR and CDR2 is FQNEAQ (reference sequence). Trimming left V 5 bases short and J 0 bases short, with 14 bases between. CDR3 length: 15 residues.

This chain links TRBV5-8 with TRBJ2-7, with 11 bases that match TRBD2. Germline loops: CDR1 SGHTS, CDR2 YDEGEE. Unmatched junction bases numbered 12, after V lost 4 bases and J lost 0 bases. The CDR3 extends over 18 amino acids. The CDR3 sequence is CASSQDTTSGTTSYEQYF. CDR3 DNA: TGTGCCAGCAGCCAAGACACGACTAGCGGGACCACCTCCTACGAGCAGTACTTC.

V and J are TRBV5-6 and TRBJ2-7, with D unclear. Between the trimmed V and J ends, which lost 0 bases and 6 bases, there was a span of 10 bases. The germline gives CDR1 SGHDT, CDR2 YYEEEE. This CDR3 is 13 amino acids long. CDR3 amino acids: CASSLVPSREQYF. The CDR3 DNA reads TGTGCCAGCAGCTTGGTTCCATCGCGCGAGCAGTACTTC. The full variable domain, completed using reference TRBV5-6 and TRBJ2-7, is DAGVTQSPTHLIKTRGQQVTLRCSPKSGHDTVSWYQQALGQGPQFIFQYYEEEERQRGNFPDRFSGHQFPNYSSELNVNALLLGDSALYLCASSLVPSREQYFGPGTRLTVT.

This clone has a single count. The chain is built from TRBV28 and TRBJ1-5; D perhaps matches TRBD1 (6 bases). CDR1 and CDR2 from the germline V gene are MDHEN and SYDVKM. V gave up 3 bases and J gave up 3 bases, with 15 bases separating them. CDR3 length equals 16 residues. The CDR3: CASSFSGGIINQPQHF. CDR3 sequence (DNA): TGTGCCAGCAGTTTTAGTGGGGGCATAATCAATCAGCCCCAGCATTTT.

The rearrangement joins TRBV6-1 to TRBJ1-4; weak D call: TRBD1 (6 bases). Trimming took off 8 bases at V and 7 bases at J, with 17 bases between the two ends. CDR1 is MNHNS, CDR2 SASEGT, per germline. The length of the CDR3 is 14 residues. The CDR3 loop reads CASQGGGLGEKLFF. The CDR3 DNA reads TGTGCCAGCCAAGGGGGGGGACTTGGTGAAAAACTGTTTTTT.

This chain uses TRBV27 with TRBJ2-1; 10 bases align to TRBD1. J lost 3 bases, V lost 2 bases, and 4 bases had no gene match. Germline assignment: CDR1 MNHEY and CDR2 SMNVEV (reference sequence). This CDR3 is 16 amino acids long. The CDR3: CASSLTGTGDYNEQFF. The CDR3 DNA is TGTGCCAGCAGTTTAACCGGGACAGGGGACTACAATGAGCAGTTCTTC.

The rearrangement uses TRBV5-1 and TRBJ2-1; a possible D gene is TRBD2 (5 bases). Trimming left V 5 bases short and J 6 bases short, with 18 bases between. The CDR3 totals 15 residues. CDR1 and CDR2 (germline): SGHRS, YFSETQ. CDR3 sequence (DNA): TGCGCCAGCAGTCTTGGTACTAGAGGGCCCAATGAGCAGTTCTTC. As protein: CASSLGTRGPNEQFF.

The V call is TRBV6-6, the J call TRBJ2-1; 13 nucleotides agree with TRBD2. Germline CDR1 and CDR2: MNHNY and SVGAGI (reference sequence). With V trimmed by 6 bases and J by 8 bases, 10 bases remained unmatched. The CDR3 has 16 residues. The CDR3 DNA reads as TGTGCCAGCAGCCCGAAAACTAGCGGGAGGGCCGATGAGCAGTTCTTC. This codes for CASSPKTSGRADEQFF.

The rearrangement links TRBV4-1 to TRBJ1-4; tentatively, D is TRBD1 (5 bases). The CDR3 has 15 amino acids. V lost 3 bases, J lost 7 bases, and 15 bases lay in between. Germline CDR1 is MGHRA and CDR2 is YSYEKL. The CDR3 is CASSQDKPGGEKLFF. The DNA of the CDR3 is TGCGCCAGCAGCCAGGATAAACCCGGGGGTGAAAAACTGTTTTTT.

V usage is TRBV6-1 and J usage is TRBJ2-5, with D perhaps TRBD1 (7 bases). This CDR3 spans 17 amino acids. Trimming cost V 5 bases and J 4 bases, with 23 bases left between them. The germline CDR1 and CDR2 sequences are MNHNS and SASEGT. CDR3 sequence (DNA): TGTGCCAGCAGTCAAGGACAGGCTCCGGGAGTGGGAGAGACCCAGTACTTC. Amino acid sequence: CASSQGQAPGVGETQYF.

This chain links TRBV19 with TRBJ1-1; D might be TRBD1 (5 bases). This CDR3 has 13 residues. V lost 4 bases, J lost 6 bases, and 12 bases lay in between. Looked up from germline, CDR1 is LNHDA and CDR2 is SQIVND (reference sequence). DNA of the CDR3: TGTGCCAGTAGTAGGCAGCGGGGGTCTGAAGCTTTCTTT. Protein: CASSRQRGSEAFF.

The chain couples TRBV18 to TRBJ2-1, with TRBD2 matching over 13 bases. Germline V gives CDR1 KGHSH, CDR2 LQKENI. The CDR3 has 19 amino acids. The V and J ends lost 4 bases and 0 bases, in that order; junction bases with no gene match: 9. CDR3 nucleotide sequence: TGTGCCAGCTCACTACTAGCGGGAGGGCTTCAAGGCTCCTACAATGAGCAGTTCTTC. This sequence encodes CASSLLAGGLQGSYNEQFF.

V gene TRBV5-1 combines with J gene TRBJ2-1; tentatively, D is TRBD1 or TRBD2 (5 bases each). The V gene's germline CDR1 is SGHRS and CDR2 YFSETQ. This CDR3 has 16 residues. Trimming took off 5 bases at V and 7 bases at J, with 22 bases between the two ends. In DNA, the CDR3 is TGCGCCAGCAGGGTCTCCGGGACCCCTAGAGGGAATGAGCAGTTCTTC. It translates to CASRVSGTPRGNEQFF.

The rearrangement joins TRBV10-3 to TRBJ2-5; 12 nucleotides line up with TRBD2. Germline assignment: CDR1 ENHRY and CDR2 SYGVKD. V trimming: 4 bases; J trimming: 11 bases; junction bases outside the gene matches: 11. This CDR3 spans 15 amino acids. The CDR3 coding sequence is TGTGCCATCAGTGCCTCTAGCGGGAGGGCCGGGGAGCAGTACTTC. This gives the protein CAISASSGRAGEQYF.

The chain couples TRBV7-2 to TRBJ2-1; TRBD2 matches 10 bases. J gave up 8 bases and V 3 bases, and 4 bases lay outside the gene matches. CDR1 is SGHTA and CDR2 is FQGNSA in the germline V gene. CDR3 length: 14 amino acids. The CDR3 nucleotides read TGTGCCAGCAGCTTCACTAGCGGGATCTATGAGCAGTTCTTC. Protein product: CASSFTSGIYEQFF.

The V gene is TRBV30, the J gene TRBJ1-1; 8 bases fit TRBD1. The germline V gene encodes CDR1 GTSNPN and CDR2 SVGIG (reference sequence). CDR3 size: 15 residues. The ends lost 4 bases at V and 0 bases at J; junction bases unmatched: 7. The CDR3 sequence: CAWNRQGSMNTEAFF. The DNA of the CDR3 is TGTGCCTGGAACAGACAGGGGTCCATGAACACTGAAGCTTTCTTT.

V usage is TRBV18 and J usage is TRBJ2-5; weak D call: TRBD2 (5 bases). V shed 3 bases and J shed 2 bases, with 13 bases lying between them. The germline V gene has CDR1 KGHSH and CDR2 LQKENI. The CDR3 has 15 residues. The CDR3 bases are TGTGCCAGCTCACCCCTTGCGGGCCCACAAGAGACCCAGTACTTC. Protein: CASSPLAGPQETQYF.

The V gene is TRBV10-3, the J gene TRBJ1-2, with a tentative D call TRBD1 (5 bases). Germline loops: CDR1 ENHRY, CDR2 SYGVKD. CDR3 length: 14 amino acids. V was shortened by 6 bases and J by 2 bases, with 13 bases between the two germline ends. This chain's CDR3 is CAISPGLGNYGYTF. CDR3 nucleotides: TGTGCCATCAGCCCGGGACTTGGCAACTATGGCTACACCTTC.

CDR3 DNA: TGTGCCAGCAGTGGACTAGCGGGAGGGCCAGCCGAGCAGTACTTC. This translates into CASSGLAGGPAEQYF. The J gene is TRBJ2-7, the V gene TRBV2; TRBD2 matches at 14 bases. From germline, CDR1 is SNHLY and CDR2 FYNNEI. Losses at the gene ends were 4 bases for V and 6 bases for J; bases not matched to a gene: 5. CDR3 size: 15 residues.

This clone was counted between two and nine times. V gene TRBV9 combines with J gene TRBJ1-1; unclear D gene. The CDR3 is made up of 14 amino acids. Between the trimmed V and J ends, which lost 1 base and 3 bases, there was a span of 10 bases. Germline V gene sequence: CDR1 SGDLS, CDR2 YYNGEE. In nucleotides, the CDR3 is TGTGCCAGCAGCGTAAAGTCCGGGGACACTGAAGCTTTCTTT. Its protein is CASSVKSGDTEAFF.

This clone was recorded once. The chain links TRBV6-1 to TRBJ1-1; unclear D gene. Trimming left V 7 bases short and J 2 bases short, with 17 bases between. CDR1 MNHNS and CDR2 SASEGT come from the germline V gene. CDR3 length: 15 amino acids. CDR3 nucleotides: TGTGCCAGCACACAGACCGCGGGGATTAACACTGAAGCTTTCTTT. It translates to CASTQTAGINTEAFF.

The table lists this clone with a count of one. This sequence joins TRBV29-1 and TRBJ1-6; possible D gene TRBD1, 5 bases. V lost 0 bases, J lost 10 bases, and 10 bases lay in between. Germline loops: CDR1 SQVTM, CDR2 ANQGSEA. The CDR3 extends over 13 amino acids. CDR3 region: CSVEDYQGSPLHF. CDR3 DNA sequence: TGCAGCGTTGAAGATTACCAGGGCTCACCCCTCCACTTT.

Ten or more counts support this clone. This chain connects TRBV9 to TRBJ1-2; D is ambiguous. The germline V gene encodes CDR1 SGDLS and CDR2 YYNGEE. This CDR3 spans 17 amino acids. Trimming took off 4 bases at V and 1 base at J, with 20 bases between the two ends. The CDR3 bases are TGTGCCAGCAGCCCGACCCTAGGACGGGCACTTAACTATGGCTACACCTTC. Encoded protein: CASSPTLGRALNYGYTF.

The V and J genes are TRBV5-6 and TRBJ2-5; D is possibly TRBD1 (6 bases). This CDR3 has 14 residues. V gave up 4 bases and J gave up 2 bases, with 12 bases separating them. CDR1 is SGHDT and CDR2 is YYEEEE in the germline V gene. DNA of the CDR3: TGTGCCAGCAGCCTGGACAGAATACAAGAGACCCAGTACTTC. Translating gives CASSLDRIQETQYF.

The V and J genes are TRBV9 and TRBJ1-2; D gene uncertain. The CDR3 is made up of 13 amino acids. Germline V gene lookup returns CDR1 SGDLS and CDR2 YYNGEE. V was cut by 2 bases and J by 5 bases, with 10 bases left in between. CDR3 sequence reads: CASSVSTDYGYTF. In DNA, the CDR3 is TGTGCCAGCAGCGTTTCCACGGATTATGGCTACACCTTC.

This sequence joins TRBV27 and TRBJ2-1, with D hard to call. CDR1 and CDR2 (germline): MNHEY, SMNVEV (reference sequence). V lost 4 bases, J lost 8 bases, and 9 bases lay in between. The CDR3 covers 12 residues. CDR3 DNA sequence: TGTGCCAGCAGTTCACTCGGTTATGAGCAGTTCTTC. Residues: CASSSLGYEQFF.

This clone was seen a single time. The chain recombines TRBV6-6 with TRBJ1-4; perhaps TRBD1 as D (6 bases). V gave up 4 bases and J gave up 3 bases, with 12 bases separating them. The CDR3 length is 15 residues. Germline V CDR1 and CDR2: MNHNY, SVGAGI (reference sequence). This chain's CDR3 is CASSFRDTANEKLFF. The CDR3 DNA follows: TGTGCCAGCAGTTTTCGGGACACGGCTAATGAAAAACTGTTTTTT.

V and J are TRBV27 and TRBJ2-7; 8 positions agree with TRBD1. Germline V gene sequence: CDR1 MNHEY, CDR2 SMNVEV (reference sequence). The CDR3 covers 15 residues. With V trimmed by 6 bases and J by 5 bases, 12 bases remained unmatched. In DNA, the CDR3 is TGTGCCAGCAGACGGACAGGGTTTATCAAGGACGAGCAGTACTTC. It is translated as CASRRTGFIKDEQYF.

This sequence joins TRBV9 and TRBJ1-5; D remains unclear. CDR1 is SGDLS and CDR2 is YYNGEE in the germline V gene. Trimming stripped 5 bases from V and 6 bases from J, with 9 bases between. The CDR3 spans 12 residues. The CDR3 region is CASREGLQPQHF. The CDR3 DNA sequence: TGTGCCAGCAGAGAAGGGCTTCAGCCCCAGCATTTT.

This chain uses TRBV30 with TRBJ1-1; D is uncertain. This CDR3 is 12 amino acids long. The germline V gene encodes CDR1 GTSNPN and CDR2 SVGIG (reference sequence). V gave up 0 bases and J gave up 4 bases, with 6 bases separating them. The CDR3 DNA sequence: TGTGCCTGGAGTGTAAGTGCCACTGAAGCTTTCTTT. Its protein is CAWSVSATEAFF.

This clone has more than one count but fewer than ten. The V and J genes are TRBV7-9 and TRBJ1-1; 7 nucleotides agree with TRBD1. This CDR3 comprises 15 residues. Germline values: CDR1 SEHNR, CDR2 FQNEAQ (reference sequence). Trimming removed 5 bases from V and 0 bases from J; junction bases left unmatched: 6. This chain's CDR3 is CASSPRQGLNTEAFF. The DNA of the CDR3 is TGTGCCAGCAGCCCTAGACAGGGACTGAACACTGAAGCTTTCTTT.